This T cell receptor beta chain was observed in a study of CD8 T cells in Susac syndrome. Random hexamers were used to reverse transcribe the RNA input (roughly 0.5 to 1 ug). TCRdb itself ran the immunoSEQ multiplex PCR reads through MiXCR, one entry per CDR3 protein. The sample includes roughly 200,000 distinct CDR3 sequences, approximately 95% of them seen just once. TCR beta sequences were obtained from blood CD8+ and CD4+ T cells. V trimming: 4 bases; J trimming: 4 bases; junction bases outside the gene matches: 5. There are 17 residues in the CDR3. Germline values: CDR1 LGHDT, CDR2 YNNKEL (reference sequence).

The sample consisted of CD4+ T cells from PBMCs. The rearrangement joins TRBV3-1 to TRBJ2-2; 14 bases are shared with TRBD2. This receptor was obtained from a human donor in good health. CDR3 coding DNA: TGTGCCAGCAGCCCGGGGACTAGCGGGAGAGGCACCGGGGAGCTGTTTTTT. Translation gives CASSPGTSGRGTGELFF. Based on the CDR3 plus reference TRBV3-1 and TRBJ2-2, the full variable domain is DTAVSQTPKYLVTQMGNDKSIKCEQNLGHDTMYWYKQDSKKFLKIMFSYNNKELIINETVPNRFSPKSPDKAHLNLHINSLELGDSAVYFCASSPGTSGRGTGELFFGEGSRLTVL.